This TCR beta chain comes out of a study of graft-versus-host responses after intestinal transplantation. Comments on this clone: Its matching antigen is unknown.

General study points: Patients with graft-donor T cell macrochimerism had high graft-versus-host to host-versus-graft clonal ratios in allografts. The authors found GvH clones in recipient marrow, some appearing first in ileum or blood.

The assay was immunoSEQ multiplex PCR, and TCRdb's table has in-frame clones only and misses some. Among some 23,000 clones listed, 94% were seen once. The CDR3 contains 14 residues. Germline CDR1 is LGHNA and CDR2 is YNFKEQ. V was cut by 1 base and J by 5 bases, with 12 bases left in between. The V call is TRBV4-2, the J call TRBJ2-7; D unresolved. The sequencing here drew on PBMCs, taken 156 days after intestinal transplant. This sequence originates from a human patient who received an intestinal transplant, so some T cells may come from the graft donor. The CDR3 loop reads CASSQGLFGNEQYF. CDR3 nucleotide sequence: TGTGCCAGCAGCCAAGGCCTGTTCGGCAACGAGCAGTACTTC.